Listed below are T cell receptor beta chains from one sample, sequenced in a study of OX40 agonist ivuxolimab in advanced cancers. Measured with immunoSEQ multiplex PCR; TCRdb has only the in-frame clones, and not every one. The sample has 40,000 to 60,000 clones; approximately 78% are singletons. Sample: CD4+ or CD8+ T cells sorted from blood, taken in a trial of the OX40 agonist ivuxolimab. The source is an adult with an advanced solid tumor such as melanoma, head and neck, liver or kidney cancer. Each CDR3 is given with its conserved first and last residue. The D gene is left open where the match is weak. The listing skips clone size in some rows; elsewhere it reads once, few, many or a size class.

size	D	V	J	DNA	CDR3
.	.	TRBV7-6	TRBJ2-3	TGTGCCAGCAGCCCAGAGGGAGATCGGGGTACGCAGTATTTT	CASSPEGDRGTQYF
.	.	TRBV18	TRBJ2-2	TGTGCCAGCTCACCGCTAGATTCTGGGGAGCTGTTTTTT	CASSPLDSGELFF
medium-sized	.	TRBV21-1	TRBJ2-4	TGTGCCAGCAGCAACACGGGGGCGGGGCCCCAAAACATTCAGTACTTC	CASSNTGAGPQNIQYF
.	.	TRBV19	TRBJ2-6	TGTGCCAGTATAGGACAGCCTTTCTCTGGGGCCAACGTCCTGACTTTC	CASIGQPFSGANVLTF
.	TRBD2	TRBV7-2	TRBJ2-3	TGTGCCAGCAGCTTAGAACTAGCGGGAGCAGATACGCAGTATTTT	CASSLELAGADTQYF
medium-sized	.	TRBV2	TRBJ1-3	TGTGCCAGCAGTGAAGAATCCGAAAACACCATATATTTT	CASSEESENTIYF
.	.	TRBV5-1	TRBJ1-1	TGCGCCAGCAGCTTCTTAGGACAAGCGAACACTGAAGCTTTCTTT	CASSFLGQANTEAFF
.	.	TRBV7-9	TRBJ1-1	TGTGCCAGCAGCGCTTGGAGTGGCGGGGCTGAAGCTTTCTTT	CASSAWSGGAEAFF
.	.	TRBV9	TRBJ2-6	TGTGCCAGCAGCGTACTCCCGCGGACGGACTTCTCTGGGGCCAACGTCCTGACTTTC	CASSVLPRTDFSGANVLTF
.	.	TRBV6-5	TRBJ1-5	TGTGCCACCCATACTCCAAATCAGCCCCAGCATTTT	CATHTPNQPQHF
.	.	TRBV7-9	TRBJ1-3	TGTGCCAGCAGCTTAGGCTCTGGAAACACCATATATTTT	CASSLGSGNTIYF
.	.	TRBV11-2	TRBJ1-3	TGTGCCAGCAGCCGACTGGGCACAGGCATCTCTGGAAACACCATATATTTT	CASSRLGTGISGNTIYF
.	.	TRBV19	TRBJ1-5	TGTGCCAGTAGTATGGGTTTTAGGAGCAATCAGCCCCAGCATTTT	CASSMGFRSNQPQHF
.	.	TRBV7-8	TRBJ1-5	TGTGCCAGCAGCTTGTGGACGGATCAGCCCCAGCATTTT	CASSLWTDQPQHF
medium-sized	.	TRBV19	TRBJ2-7	TGTGCCAGTAGTAGGGGCGGGAAGTGGTACGAGCAGTACTTC	CASSRGGKWYEQYF
once	.	TRBV11-2	TRBJ1-6	TGTGCCAGCAGTCGAGGGTCCCAATATAATTCACCCCTCCACTTT	CASSRGSQYNSPLHF
.	.	TRBV7-9	TRBJ1-4	TGTGCCAGCAGCCCGGCGGTCGCTAATGAAAAACTGTTTTTT	CASSPAVANEKLFF
once	.	TRBV5-6	TRBJ2-5	TGTGCCAGCAGCTCTATAGAAGCATTCGAGACCCAGTACTTC	CASSSIEAFETQYF
.	.	TRBV19	TRBJ2-1	TGTGCCAGCCCATTAGAGGGAGCGGCGAGCTCCTACAATGAGCAGTTCTTC	CASPLEGAASSYNEQFF
.	TRBD2	TRBV4-1	TRBJ2-3	TGCGCCAGCAGCCAATTTACTAGCGGGAGTATGGATACGCAGTATTTT	CASSQFTSGSMDTQYF
.	TRBD2	TRBV18	TRBJ2-5	TGTGCCAGCTCACGATCGGGACTAGCGGACCAAGAGACCCAGTACTTC	CASSRSGLADQETQYF
.	.	TRBV16	TRBJ2-7	TGTGCCAGCAGCCAATCACCCTACGAGCAGTACTTC	CASSQSPYEQYF
.	TRBD2	TRBV5-6	TRBJ2-1	TGTGCCAGCAGCTTGTTAGCGGGAGGGCTCAATGAGCAGTTCTTC	CASSLLAGGLNEQFF
.	.	TRBV5-6	TRBJ2-5	TGTGCCAGCAGCTTGGTGCAGGGGAAGGAGACCCAGTACTTC	CASSLVQGKETQYF
.	.	TRBV10-3	TRBJ2-7	TGTGCCATCAGTGATTCGGTGGGGAGCTACGAGCAGTACTTC	CAISDSVGSYEQYF
.	.	TRBV19	TRBJ2-7	TGTGCCAGTAGTTTGGGTGAAGGGGGCTCCTACGAGCAGTACTTC	CASSLGEGGSYEQYF
.	.	TRBV6-5	TRBJ2-7	TGTGCCAGCAGTGATAGCTACGAGCAGTACTTC	CASSDSYEQYF
.	.	TRBV18	TRBJ1-5	TGTGCCAGCTCACCCACCCCCCAGGACAGATTCAATCAGCCCCAGCATTTT	CASSPTPQDRFNQPQHF
few	.	TRBV2	TRBJ2-1	TGTGCCAGCAGTGCAGCTGCGGGTAGCTCCTACAATGAGCAGTTCTTC	CASSAAAGSSYNEQFF
.	.	TRBV6-6	TRBJ1-2	TGTGCCAGCAGTTACGCAGCTAACTATGGCTACACCTTC	CASSYAANYGYTF
.	.	TRBV6-5	TRBJ2-7	TGTGCCAGCAGTTACAGGACTCCCCCCGACGGCGAGCAGTACTTC	CASSYRTPPDGEQYF